This T cell receptor beta chain was sequenced during a study of cytomegalovirus exposure and HLA in healthy donors. The overall study: Early released data had tens of millions of unique TCRs, all coming from HLA-typed donors. Study results and caveats: Researchers had no immune exposure information except CMV serostatus available. The authors listed some 150 TCR beta chains as cytomegalovirus-associated.

As for this clone: Antigen: not known.

PCR employed 60 Vbeta and 13 Jbeta primers. TCRdb keeps only in-frame clones here, not all; method: immunoSEQ multiplex PCR. The sample lists over 100,000 clones; 84% were seen once. Sequencing was performed on PBMCs. This sequence was found in a woman under 30 in good health and CMV-seropositive.

The chain's CDR3 is CASSLGGRTEAFF. CDR3 nucleotides: TGCGCCAGCAGCTTGGGGGGGCGAACTGAAGCTTTCTTT. The chain uses TRBV5-1 and TRBJ1-1; D is perhaps TRBD1 (6 bases). CDR3 size: 13 residues. In germline, CDR1 is SGHRS, CDR2 YFSETQ. Trimming cost V 0 bases and J 5 bases, with 8 bases left between them.